Listed below are T cell receptor beta chains from one sample, sequenced in a study of blood T cells in healthy people across ages. MiXCR, applied by TCRdb to the 5' RACE reads, yields one record per CDR3 protein. This table has about 1.8 million distinct CDR3 sequences, around half appearing once. The sequenced material came from blood. These receptors came from a woman in her thirties or forties in good health. Both conserved end residues are part of each CDR3. Fields, in order: clone size, D gene, J gene, V gene, CDR3 protein, CDR3 DNA. The D gene is left open where the match is weak. Only some rows state a clone size, as once, few, many or a class for expanded clones.

clone_size: NA; d_call: NA; j_call: TRBJ2-5; v_call: TRBV6-5; cdr3_aa: CASLLRGGLQETQYF; cdr3_nt: TGTGCCAGCCTTTTAAGGGGGGGCCTCCAAGAGACCCAGTACTTC
clone_size: many; d_call: NA; j_call: TRBJ1-4; v_call: TRBV7-8; cdr3_aa: CASSLWQGSNEKLFF; cdr3_nt: TGTGCCAGCAGCTTATGGCAGGGAAGTAATGAAAAACTGTTTTTT
clone_size: NA; d_call: NA; j_call: TRBJ2-1; v_call: TRBV6-1; cdr3_aa: CASSELRGELPLSSYNEQFF; cdr3_nt: TGTGCCAGCAGTGAATTGCGCGGGGAGCTCCCGCTAAGCTCCTACAATGAGCAGTTCTTC
clone_size: NA; d_call: NA; j_call: TRBJ1-1; v_call: TRBV20-1; cdr3_aa: CSARVPGLIMNTEAFF; cdr3_nt: TGCAGTGCTAGAGTCCCGGGACTCATCATGAACACTGAAGCTTTCTTT
clone_size: few; d_call: NA; j_call: TRBJ2-5; v_call: TRBV6-1; cdr3_aa: CASSVIQETQYF; cdr3_nt: TGTGCCAGCAGTGTGATCCAAGAGACCCAGTACTTC
clone_size: NA; d_call: TRBD1; j_call: TRBJ2-5; v_call: TRBV7-2; cdr3_aa: CASNENKGQGAREQYF; cdr3_nt: TGTGCCAGCAACGAAAACAAGGGACAGGGGGCGCGTGAGCAGTACTTC
clone_size: once; d_call: NA; j_call: TRBJ1-2; v_call: TRBV4-3; cdr3_aa: CASSQVGAGVKNYGYTF; cdr3_nt: TGCGCCAGCAGCCAAGTGGGGGCGGGCGTAAAAAACTATGGCTACACCTTC
clone_size: few; d_call: NA; j_call: TRBJ1-2; v_call: TRBV29-1; cdr3_aa: CSVTEFADGYTF; cdr3_nt: TGCAGCGTGACAGAATTTGCGGATGGCTACACCTTC
clone_size: NA; d_call: TRBD2; j_call: TRBJ2-5; v_call: TRBV20-1; cdr3_aa: CSASRTSGVQETQYF; cdr3_nt: TGCAGTGCTAGCCGGACTAGCGGGGTCCAAGAGACCCAGTACTTC
clone_size: many; d_call: TRBD1; j_call: TRBJ2-1; v_call: TRBV7-9; cdr3_aa: CASSQSRTGGFYNEQFF; cdr3_nt: TGTGCCAGCAGCCAATCTAGGACAGGGGGCTTCTACAATGAGCAGTTCTTC
clone_size: NA; d_call: NA; j_call: TRBJ1-4; v_call: TRBV27; cdr3_aa: CASSFQKATNEKLFF; cdr3_nt: TGTGCCAGCAGTTTTCAGAAGGCAACTAATGAAAAACTGTTTTTT
clone_size: NA; d_call: NA; j_call: TRBJ2-1; v_call: TRBV20-1; cdr3_aa: CSARDRDSSSYNEQFF; cdr3_nt: TGCAGTGCTAGAGACCGGGACTCAAGCTCCTACAATGAGCAGTTCTTC
clone_size: NA; d_call: NA; j_call: TRBJ2-7; v_call: TRBV28; cdr3_aa: CASSLGGTISYEQYF; cdr3_nt: TGTGCCAGCAGTTTAGGGGGGACCATTTCCTACGAGCAGTACTTC
clone_size: NA; d_call: NA; j_call: TRBJ2-1; v_call: TRBV29-1; cdr3_aa: CSVVVWADEQFF; cdr3_nt: TGCAGCGTGGTCGTGTGGGCGGATGAGCAGTTCTTC
clone_size: few; d_call: NA; j_call: TRBJ2-1; v_call: TRBV11-2; cdr3_aa: CASSLRPRNNEQFF; cdr3_nt: TGTGCCAGCAGCTTAAGGCCCAGAAACAATGAGCAGTTCTTC
clone_size: NA; d_call: TRBD2; j_call: TRBJ2-7; v_call: TRBV20-1; cdr3_aa: CSARGVAGGYEQYF; cdr3_nt: TGCAGTGCTAGAGGAGTAGCGGGGGGATACGAGCAGTACTTC
clone_size: NA; d_call: NA; j_call: TRBJ2-3; v_call: TRBV5-1; cdr3_aa: CASSFSQGSTDTQYF; cdr3_nt: TGCGCCAGCAGCTTTTCCCAGGGGTCGACAGATACGCAGTATTTT
clone_size: many; d_call: NA; j_call: TRBJ2-3; v_call: TRBV3-1; cdr3_aa: CASSQVGERTDTQYF; cdr3_nt: TGTGCCAGCAGCCAAGTCGGCGAGCGCACAGATACGCAGTATTTT
clone_size: NA; d_call: NA; j_call: TRBJ2-1; v_call: TRBV5-1; cdr3_aa: CASSQSLAGHNEQFF; cdr3_nt: TGCGCCAGCAGCCAATCCCTGGCCGGCCACAATGAGCAGTTCTTC
clone_size: NA; d_call: NA; j_call: TRBJ1-6; v_call: TRBV7-3; cdr3_aa: CASSDNGRRNSPLHF; cdr3_nt: TGTGCCAGCAGCGATAACGGACGGCGAAATTCACCCCTCCACTTT
clone_size: NA; d_call: NA; j_call: TRBJ2-3; v_call: TRBV12-3/TRBV12-4; cdr3_aa: CTTGKASTDTQYF; cdr3_nt: TGTACTACGGGGAAAGCTAGCACAGATACGCAGTATTTT
clone_size: NA; d_call: NA; j_call: TRBJ1-2; v_call: TRBV20-1; cdr3_aa: CSAPDSPYGYTF; cdr3_nt: TGCAGTGCTCCCGACAGCCCCTATGGCTACACCTTC
clone_size: NA; d_call: NA; j_call: TRBJ2-3; v_call: TRBV5-1; cdr3_aa: CASRTRPSIDTQYF; cdr3_nt: TGCGCCAGCAGGACGCGACCAAGCATAGATACGCAGTATTTT
clone_size: NA; d_call: TRBD2; j_call: TRBJ2-3; v_call: TRBV7-2; cdr3_aa: CASSLARAGGPPDTQYF; cdr3_nt: TGTGCCAGCAGCTTAGCGCGGGCGGGGGGGCCACCAGATACGCAGTATTTT
clone_size: once; d_call: TRBD2; j_call: TRBJ2-5; v_call: TRBV29-1; cdr3_aa: CSVSKRGGRGETQYF; cdr3_nt: TGCAGCGTTTCTAAGCGGGGGGGCCGAGGAGAGACCCAGTACTTC
clone_size: NA; d_call: TRBD2; j_call: TRBJ2-6; v_call: TRBV4-1; cdr3_aa: CASSPWTLAGGHPSGANVLTF; cdr3_nt: TGCGCCAGCAGCCCTTGGACCTTAGCGGGGGGCCACCCATCTGGGGCCAACGTCCTGACTTTC
clone_size: NA; d_call: TRBD1; j_call: TRBJ2-3; v_call: TRBV7-2; cdr3_aa: CASSSRTPGGTQYF; cdr3_nt: TGTGCCAGCAGCTCCAGGACCCCAGGGGGTACGCAGTATTTT
clone_size: NA; d_call: NA; j_call: TRBJ2-1; v_call: TRBV20-1; cdr3_aa: CSARIPAGAHDNEQFF; cdr3_nt: TGCAGTGCTAGAATCCCCGCTGGGGCACACGACAATGAGCAGTTCTTC
clone_size: few; d_call: NA; j_call: TRBJ2-7; v_call: TRBV5-1; cdr3_aa: CASSLAGAMGSYEQYF; cdr3_nt: TGCGCCAGCAGCTTGGCCGGGGCCATGGGGTCCTACGAGCAGTACTTC
clone_size: once; d_call: TRBD1; j_call: TRBJ1-2; v_call: TRBV4-1; cdr3_aa: CASSREGQGPYGYTF; cdr3_nt: TGCGCCAGCAGCCGAGAAGGACAGGGCCCCTATGGCTACACCTTC
clone_size: NA; d_call: TRBD1; j_call: TRBJ2-4; v_call: TRBV28; cdr3_aa: CASSLSRQGRLAKNIQYF; cdr3_nt: TGTGCCAGCAGTTTAAGCAGACAGGGGCGACTAGCCAAAAACATTCAGTACTTC
clone_size: NA; d_call: TRBD1; j_call: TRBJ1-4; v_call: TRBV27; cdr3_aa: CASRPETGISEKLFF; cdr3_nt: TGTGCCAGCAGACCCGAGACAGGGATTAGTGAAAAACTGTTTTTT
clone_size: few; d_call: NA; j_call: TRBJ2-5; v_call: TRBV9; cdr3_aa: CASSVEGGGRETQYF; cdr3_nt: TGTGCCAGCAGCGTAGAAGGAGGAGGGCGGGAGACCCAGTACTTC
clone_size: NA; d_call: NA; j_call: TRBJ2-3; v_call: TRBV2; cdr3_aa: CASNSADTQYF; cdr3_nt: TGTGCCAGCAACTCAGCAGATACGCAGTATTTT
clone_size: few; d_call: TRBD2; j_call: TRBJ2-4; v_call: TRBV20-1; cdr3_aa: CSASGGNIQYF; cdr3_nt: TGCAGCGCTAGCGGGGGTAACATTCAGTACTTC
clone_size: NA; d_call: NA; j_call: TRBJ2-7; v_call: TRBV28; cdr3_aa: CASSPMAGAESYEQYF; cdr3_nt: TGTGCCAGCAGCCCCATGGCCGGGGCGGAGTCCTACGAGCAGTACTTC
clone_size: few; d_call: TRBD1; j_call: TRBJ1-2; v_call: TRBV7-2; cdr3_aa: CASSLNRGRTYGYTF; cdr3_nt: TGTGCCAGCAGCCTTAACAGGGGGCGCACCTATGGCTACACCTTC
clone_size: NA; d_call: NA; j_call: TRBJ1-5; v_call: TRBV4-1; cdr3_aa: CASSPPTRGDSNQPQHF; cdr3_nt: TGCGCCAGCAGCCCACCTACCCGGGGGGATAGCAATCAGCCCCAGCATTTT
clone_size: few; d_call: NA; j_call: TRBJ1-2; v_call: TRBV25-1; cdr3_aa: CASSASGTPYGYTF; cdr3_nt: TGTGCCAGCAGTGCCTCCGGGACACCCTATGGCTACACCTTC